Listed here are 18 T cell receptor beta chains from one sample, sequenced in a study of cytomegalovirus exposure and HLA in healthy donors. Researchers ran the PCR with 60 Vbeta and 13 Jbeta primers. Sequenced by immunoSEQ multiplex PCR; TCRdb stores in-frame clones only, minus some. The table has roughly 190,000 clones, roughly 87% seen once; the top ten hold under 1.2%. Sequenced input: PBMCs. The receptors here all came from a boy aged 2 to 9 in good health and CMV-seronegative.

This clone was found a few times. CDR3 sequence: CASSLSQASGRDIQYF. In nucleotides, the CDR3 is TGCGCCAGCAGCTTGTCCCAGGCTAGCGGGAGGGACATTCAGTACTTC. This chain connects TRBV5-1 to TRBJ2-4, with 12 positions matching TRBD2. Germline CDR1 and CDR2: SGHRS and YFSETQ. The CDR3 has 16 amino acids. The V gene end was trimmed by 1 base and the J gene end by 8 bases; junction bases not matched to a gene: 7.

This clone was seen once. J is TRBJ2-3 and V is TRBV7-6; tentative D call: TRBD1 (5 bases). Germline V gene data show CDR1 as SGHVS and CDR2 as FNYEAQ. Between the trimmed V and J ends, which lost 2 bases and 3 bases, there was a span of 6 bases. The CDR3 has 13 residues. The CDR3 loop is CASSLQGTDTQYF. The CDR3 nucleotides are TGTGCCAGCAGCTTACAGGGAACAGATACGCAGTATTTT.

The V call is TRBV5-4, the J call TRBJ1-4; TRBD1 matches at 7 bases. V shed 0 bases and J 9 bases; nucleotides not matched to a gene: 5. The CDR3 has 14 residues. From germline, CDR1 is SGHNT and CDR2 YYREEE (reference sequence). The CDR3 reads CASSLGGGAQKLFF. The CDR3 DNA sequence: TGTGCCAGCAGCTTGGGAGGGGGCGCGCAAAAACTGTTTTTT. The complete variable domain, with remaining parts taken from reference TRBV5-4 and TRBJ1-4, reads ETGVTQSPTHLIKTRGQQVTLRCSSQSGHNTVSWYQQALGQGPQFIFQYYREEENGRGNFPPRFSGLQFPNYSSELNVNALELDDSALYLCASSLGGGAQKLFFGSGTQLSVL.

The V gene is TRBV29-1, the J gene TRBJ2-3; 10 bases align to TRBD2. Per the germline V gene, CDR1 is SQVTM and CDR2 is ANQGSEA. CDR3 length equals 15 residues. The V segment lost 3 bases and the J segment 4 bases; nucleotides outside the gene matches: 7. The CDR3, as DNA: TGCAGCGTTGATCGGGCTAGCGGGAGTGCAGATACGCAGTATTTT. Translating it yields CSVDRASGSADTQYF.

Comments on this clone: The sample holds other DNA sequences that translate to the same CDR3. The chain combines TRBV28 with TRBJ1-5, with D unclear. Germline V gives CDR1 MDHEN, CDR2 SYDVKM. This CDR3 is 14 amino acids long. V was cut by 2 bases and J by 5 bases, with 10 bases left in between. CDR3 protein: CASSLPGADQPQHF. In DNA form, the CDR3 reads TGTGCCAGCAGTTTACCGGGAGCTGATCAGCCCCAGCATTTT.

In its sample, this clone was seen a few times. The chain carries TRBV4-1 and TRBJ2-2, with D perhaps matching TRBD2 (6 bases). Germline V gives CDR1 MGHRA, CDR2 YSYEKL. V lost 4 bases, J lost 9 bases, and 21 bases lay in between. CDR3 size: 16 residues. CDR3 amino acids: CASSRLGEVGSRELFF. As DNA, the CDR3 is TGCGCCAGCAGCCGACTAGGGGAGGTGGGTTCCCGGGAGCTGTTTTTT.

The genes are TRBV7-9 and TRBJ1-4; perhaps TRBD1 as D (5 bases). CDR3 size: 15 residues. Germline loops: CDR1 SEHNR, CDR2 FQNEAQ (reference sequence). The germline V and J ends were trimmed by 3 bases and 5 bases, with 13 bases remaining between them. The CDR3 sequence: CASSFRQNGNEKLFF. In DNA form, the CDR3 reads TGTGCCAGCAGCTTTAGACAGAACGGAAATGAAAAACTGTTTTTT.

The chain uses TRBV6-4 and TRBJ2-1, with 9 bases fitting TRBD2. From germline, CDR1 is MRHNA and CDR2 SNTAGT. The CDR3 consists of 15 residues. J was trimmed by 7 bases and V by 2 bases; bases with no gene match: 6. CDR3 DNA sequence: TGTGCCAGCAGTGACGAAGCGGGAGGAAGGAATGAGCAGTTCTTC. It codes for CASSDEAGGRNEQFF.

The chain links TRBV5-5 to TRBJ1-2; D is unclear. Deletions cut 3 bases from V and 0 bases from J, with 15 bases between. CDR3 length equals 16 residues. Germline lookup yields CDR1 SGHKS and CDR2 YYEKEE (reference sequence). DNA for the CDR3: TGTGCCAGCAGCTGGAAGAATGGCGGTGCTAACTATGGCTACACCTTC. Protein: CASSWKNGGANYGYTF.

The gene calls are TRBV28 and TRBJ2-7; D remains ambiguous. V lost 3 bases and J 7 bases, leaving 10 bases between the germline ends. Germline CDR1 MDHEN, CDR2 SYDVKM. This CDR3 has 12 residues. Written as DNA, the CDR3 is TGTGCCAGCAGTTTGGTCGGTTTGGAGCAGTACTTC. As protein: CASSLVGLEQYF. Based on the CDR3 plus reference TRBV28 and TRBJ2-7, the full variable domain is DVKVTQSSRYLVKRTGEKVFLECVQDMDHENMFWYRQDPGLGLRLIYFSYDVKMKEKGDIPEGYSVSREKKERFSLILESASTNQTSMYLCASSLVGLEQYFGPGTRLTVT.

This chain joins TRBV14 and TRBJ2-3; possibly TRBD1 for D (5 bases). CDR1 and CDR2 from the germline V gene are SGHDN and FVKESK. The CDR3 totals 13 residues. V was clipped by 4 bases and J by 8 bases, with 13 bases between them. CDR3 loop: CASSPRVGLTQYF. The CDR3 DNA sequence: TGTGCCAGCAGCCCCAGGGTAGGGCTTACGCAGTATTTT.

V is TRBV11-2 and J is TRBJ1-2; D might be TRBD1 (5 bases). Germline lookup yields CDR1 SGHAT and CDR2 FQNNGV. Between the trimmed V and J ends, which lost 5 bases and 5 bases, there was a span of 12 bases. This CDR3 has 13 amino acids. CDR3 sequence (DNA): TGTGCCAGCAGCATGGGACTGGGTTATGGCTACACCTTC. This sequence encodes CASSMGLGYGYTF.

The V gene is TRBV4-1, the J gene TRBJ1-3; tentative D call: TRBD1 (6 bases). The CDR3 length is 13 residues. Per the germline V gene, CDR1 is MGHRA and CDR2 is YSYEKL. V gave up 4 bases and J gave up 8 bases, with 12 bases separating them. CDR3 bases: TGCGCCAGCAGCCCCGTGGGGGCTCACACCATATATTTT. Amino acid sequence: CASSPVGAHTIYF.

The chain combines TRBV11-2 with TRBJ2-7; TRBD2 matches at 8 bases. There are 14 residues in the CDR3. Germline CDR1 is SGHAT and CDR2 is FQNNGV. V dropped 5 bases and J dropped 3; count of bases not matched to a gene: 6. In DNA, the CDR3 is TGTGCCAGCAGCGCCCGCGGGGGGCTCTACGAGCAGTACTTC. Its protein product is CASSARGGLYEQYF.

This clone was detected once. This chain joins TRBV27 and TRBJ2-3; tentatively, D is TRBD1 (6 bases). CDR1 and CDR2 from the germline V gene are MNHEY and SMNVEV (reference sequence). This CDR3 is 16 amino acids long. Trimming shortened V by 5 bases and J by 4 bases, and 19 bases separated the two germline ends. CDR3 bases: TGTGCCAGCAGTCCCCAGGGGTTCCTCCGGGCAGATACGCAGTATTTT. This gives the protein CASSPQGFLRADTQYF.

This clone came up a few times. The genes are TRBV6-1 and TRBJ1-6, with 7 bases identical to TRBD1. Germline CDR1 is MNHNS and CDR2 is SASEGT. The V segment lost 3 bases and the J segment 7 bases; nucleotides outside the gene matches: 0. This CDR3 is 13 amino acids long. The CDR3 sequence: CASSEGQNSPLHF. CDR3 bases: TGTGCCAGCAGTGAGGGACAGAATTCACCCCTCCACTTT.

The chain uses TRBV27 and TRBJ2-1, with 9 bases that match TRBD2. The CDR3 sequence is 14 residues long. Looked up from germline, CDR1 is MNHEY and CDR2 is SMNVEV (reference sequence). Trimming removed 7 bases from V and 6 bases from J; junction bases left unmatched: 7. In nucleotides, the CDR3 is TGTGCCAGCACCGCCGGCGGGAGGGTCAATGAGCAGTTCTTC. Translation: CASTAGGRVNEQFF.

CDR3 in amino acids: CASSLGGPAGFTGELFF. DNA of the CDR3: TGTGCCAGCAGTTTAGGAGGGCCAGCGGGATTTACCGGGGAGCTGTTTTTT. The genes are TRBV27 and TRBJ2-2, with 7 bases identical to TRBD2. The germline gives CDR1 MNHEY, CDR2 SMNVEV (reference sequence). V shed 2 bases, J shed 5 bases, and the junction held 11 bases outside the gene matches. This CDR3 has 17 amino acids.